Listed here are 17 T cell receptor beta chains from one sample, sequenced in a study of type 1 regulatory T cells. A single record per CDR3 protein comes from TCRdb applying MiXCR to the reads. The sample holds fewer than 25,000 distinct CDR3 sequences; roughly two thirds are singletons and the top ten take 13% to 15%. These receptors have no identified antigens. Input material: cultured T cells, either the whole culture or a sorted T cell fraction (not recorded which). Subset defined: Tr1-enriched cell product generated in vitro against host alloantigens. These receptors all come from a human donor in good health.

The chain has TRBV5-1 and TRBJ2-7; D is tentatively TRBD1 or TRBD2 (5 bases each). Germline values: CDR1 SGHRS, CDR2 YFSETQ. The CDR3 extends over 14 amino acids. V was cut by 0 bases and J by 4 bases, with 11 bases left in between. The CDR3 here is CASSLEGRVYEQYF. Here the CDR3 DNA reads TGCGCCAGCAGCTTGGAGGGACGGGTTTACGAGCAGTACTTC.

The chain is built from TRBV5-1 and TRBJ2-1; maybe TRBD1 (6 bases). V was pared by 3 bases and J by 2 bases, with 15 bases between. Germline V gives CDR1 SGHRS, CDR2 YFSETQ. The CDR3 has 16 residues. In DNA, the CDR3 is TGCGCCAGCAGCTACATCTCGGGGACAACCTACAATGAGCAGTTCTTC. Protein product: CASSYISGTTYNEQFF.

This clonotype was detected only a few times. The chain recombines TRBV30 with TRBJ2-2, with D possibly matching TRBD2 (6 bases). Germline CDR1 reads GTSNPN; CDR2 reads SVGIG (reference sequence). Deletions cut 3 bases from V and 5 bases from J, with 10 bases between. The CDR3 spans 13 residues. CDR3 nucleotides: TGTGCCTGGAGACGGAGCGGGACCGGGGAGCTGTTTTTT. Amino acids: CAWRRSGTGELFF.

This clonotype was detected only once. The J gene is TRBJ2-3, the V gene TRBV12-3 or TRBV12-4, with a tentative D call TRBD2 (6 bases). V was clipped by 5 bases and J by 4 bases, with 16 bases between them. The CDR3 sequence is 15 residues long. CDR3 DNA sequence: TGTGCCAGCAGTCCCCCGAACCTAGCGCCAGATACGCAGTATTTT. This gives the protein CASSPPNLAPDTQYF.

This clonotype was counted a few times. V usage is TRBV5-1 and J usage is TRBJ2-3; D is ambiguous. The CDR3 length is 15 residues. Trimming took off 2 bases at V and 0 bases at J, with 10 bases between the two ends. Germline CDR1 SGHRS, CDR2 YFSETQ. CDR3 bases: TGCGCCAGCAGCTTCTCTACTCTTAGCACAGATACGCAGTATTTT. It encodes CASSFSTLSTDTQYF.

The rearrangement links TRBV7-7 to TRBJ2-2, with 8 bases matching TRBD2. The CDR3 extends over 14 amino acids. Germline CDR1 and CDR2: SSHAT and FNYEAQ (reference sequence). The V gene end was trimmed by 3 bases and the J gene end by 7 bases; junction bases not matched to a gene: 4. The CDR3 is CASSLFLAGGELFF. For the CDR3, the DNA is TGTGCCAGCAGCTTGTTTCTAGCGGGCGGGGAGCTGTTTTTT.

This clonotype appeared a single time. This chain uses TRBV3-1 with TRBJ1-6; D uncertain. V was trimmed by 0 bases and J by 9 bases, leaving 0 bases between them. Germline CDR1 is LGHDT and CDR2 is YNNKEL (reference sequence). The CDR3 consists of 11 residues. CDR3 nucleotide sequence: TGTGCCAGCAGCCAAGATTCACCCCTCCACTTT. Residues: CASSQDSPLHF.

The chain joins TRBV30 to TRBJ2-1; D tentatively reads TRBD1 or TRBD2 (5 bases each). Germline V gene data show CDR1 as GTSNPN and CDR2 as SVGIG (reference sequence). CDR3 length: 11 amino acids. V was shortened by 1 base and J by 15 bases, with 13 bases between the two germline ends. This CDR3 reads CAWSDRDAPFF. Written as DNA, the CDR3 is TGTGCCTGGAGTGACCGGGACGCGCCGTTCTTC.

The V gene is TRBV7-9, the J gene TRBJ1-2, with D perhaps TRBD1 (5 bases). Germline V gives CDR1 SEHNR, CDR2 FQNEAQ (reference sequence). V lost 3 bases and J 8 bases, leaving 22 bases between the germline ends. The CDR3 length is 16 residues. CDR3 coding DNA: TGTGCCAGCAGCTTGACCCCGTACGGGGCGCAACGGGGCTACACCTTC. It encodes CASSLTPYGAQRGYTF.

The chain is built from TRBV6-5 and TRBJ2-6, with D perhaps TRBD1 or TRBD2 (5 bases each). V was cut by 7 bases and J by 4 bases, with 14 bases left in between. The germline gives CDR1 MNHEY, CDR2 SVGAGI. CDR3 length: 15 residues. CDR3 residues: CASMSGTLGANVLTF. As DNA, the CDR3 is TGTGCCAGCATGTCCGGGACGTTAGGGGCCAACGTCCTGACTTTC.

The chain recombines TRBV20-1 with TRBJ2-1; TRBD2 might be the D (6 bases). The CDR3 runs to 15 residues. Germline CDR1 and CDR2: DFQATT and SNEGSKA (reference sequence). V was trimmed by 0 bases and J by 0 bases, leaving 9 bases between them. The CDR3 bases are TGCAGTGCTAGAGATTTGCGGGGCTCCTACAATGAGCAGTTCTTC. Protein: CSARDLRGSYNEQFF.

V gene TRBV4-2 combines with J gene TRBJ2-7; D not resolved. With 4 bases removed from V and 1 base from J, the gap between germline ends came to 8 bases. The CDR3 length is 13 residues. Germline-derived CDR1 and CDR2 are LGHNA and YNFKEQ. The CDR3 DNA follows: TGTGCCAGCAGCCTCCAGGCATCCTACGAGCAGTACTTC. Its translation is CASSLQASYEQYF.

This rearrangement joins TRBV12-3 or TRBV12-4 to TRBJ2-3; D not certain. The CDR3 contains 14 residues. V was cut by 6 bases and J by 0 bases, with 10 bases left in between. The CDR3 bases are TGTGCCAGCAGCTGGGGTGCTAGCACAGATACGCAGTATTTT. Encoded protein: CASSWGASTDTQYF.

The genes are TRBV5-1 and TRBJ1-1; tentatively, D is TRBD1 (6 bases). The length of the CDR3 is 16 residues. Germline loops: CDR1 SGHRS, CDR2 YFSETQ. Trimming stripped 2 bases from V and 2 bases from J, with 16 bases between. CDR3 residues: CASSFKQGAKNTEAFF. The CDR3 bases are TGCGCCAGCAGCTTCAAACAGGGAGCCAAAAACACTGAAGCTTTCTTT.

The count of this clonotype is one. In nucleotides, the CDR3 is TGTGCCAGCAGTCCGTCGGGGAAGAGTGGCTACACCTTC. The encoded protein is CASSPSGKSGYTF. V usage is TRBV28 and J usage is TRBJ1-2; unclear D gene. Germline CDR1 reads MDHEN; CDR2 reads SYDVKM. V lost 5 bases and J lost 7, with 14 bases in between. This CDR3 comprises 13 residues.

This rearrangement joins TRBV24-1 to TRBJ1-4; 8 bases are shared with TRBD1. After removal of 6 bases from V and 8 bases from J, the junction contained 7 bases not matched to a gene. The CDR3 totals 14 residues. Germline V gene data show CDR1 as KGHDR and CDR2 as SFDVKD. CDR3 sequence: CATSQDRVNEKLFF. CDR3 sequence (DNA): TGTGCCACCAGTCAGGACAGGGTGAACGAAAAACTGTTTTTT.

J is TRBJ1-1 and V is TRBV20-1; no reliable D call. The germline V gene encodes CDR1 DFQATT and CDR2 SNEGSKA (reference sequence). The germline V and J ends were trimmed by 6 bases and 6 bases, with 17 bases remaining between them. There are 13 residues in the CDR3. CDR3 bases: TGCAGTGCCACTAGGTGGGTTGGTGCTGAAGCTTTCTTT. Protein: CSATRWVGAEAFF.